This record looks at one T cell receptor (beta chain) sequence and its context. This clonotype was counted only a few times. The target of this receptor is not known. Within one base of it there is no much larger clone, and no base qualities were kept. These data come from a study of T cells in Graves' hyperthyroidism and ophthalmopathy (dated by TCRdb to about 2019). Turning to the overall study: Peripheral blood was collected at initial diagnosis, before any treatment. A discovery cohort of around 100 patients, roughly 43 with Graves' ophthalmopathy and under 60 with stable Graves' hyperthyroidism, was used to find distinguishing TCR V-J signatures. An independent validation cohort of under 20 hyperthyroidism patients and about 15 patients who later progressed to ophthalmopathy tested prospective prediction of ophthalmopathy. The 100 discovery patients were randomly divided into training and test sets at a 7:3 ratio. In addition, the study compared T-cell repertoires in thyroid tissue and in blood from a handful of Graves' hyperthyroidism patients. After sampling, hyperthyroidism patients received methimazole starting at 30 mg daily, and ophthalmopathy patients received high-dose intravenous methylprednisolone. According to the paper, TCR Vbeta CDR3 sequencing was carried out on 135 peripheral blood samples, which came from 40 to 45 ophthalmopathy, 70 to 80 hyperthyroidism and approximately 17 progressor patients.

Counted from cysteine to phenylalanine, this CDR3 has 14 amino acids. The CDR3 DNA has 42 bases and is translated from base 1. V sheds 5 bases and J sheds 7 bases, leaving 14 bases between their ends. The germline V gene (reference sequence) sets CDR1 to LNHNV and CDR2 to YYDKDF. Amplification of TCR beta CDR3 regions was carried out from RNA transcripts. A first-round RT-PCR of the TCR CDR3 used the HTBI primer set with the Qiagen OneStep RT-PCR kit. Libraries were constructed in a second round of multiplex PCR, after which size selection and purification were performed. Paired-end sequencing of the libraries was performed with 100 bp reads on an Illumina HiSeq2000. Turning to the authors' computational methods: SOAPnuke was used to process the raw data, throwing out any read that contained adapters or uncalled bases, had a mean Phred below 15, or lacked an exact constant-primer or identifier match. High-quality paired reads were merged with COPE v1.2.5, and unique nucleotide sequences were defined as clonotypes. MiTCR v1.1 was used to align clonotypes to the IMGT TRBV, TRBD and TRBJ reference segments. The analysis included only V-J combinations with a frequency above 0.0001, which together covered over 98% of the repertoires. A TCS score was defined as the ratio of F50 (clonal expansion) to E x V (chaos), with BLOSUM62-based TCRdist applied between CDR3 peptides within each V-J. Welch's t-statistics and random forest reduced just over 500 V-J features to 13, which were used in a naive Bayes classifier (R e1071). The public reads were quality trimmed at Q25 with fastp and then assembled into clones with MiXCR by TCRdb, keeping productive beta chains. Rows with a matching CDR3 protein are joined into one entry that keeps the most common DNA and genes. None of the V and J calls come from the authors' own analysis; TCRdb made them. The sample yields more than 350,000 distinct CDR3 sequences; 15% to 20% were counted once. The ten most abundant clones make up almost 35% of the sample.

Results the study describes overall, beyond this receptor: Most expanded thyroid clonotypes (frequency above 0.001) were also detected in blood, suggesting blood repertoires may reflect thyroid immune responses. In validation, the model predicted progression to ophthalmopathy a median of around six months before onset, with over 55% sensitivity and almost 75% specificity. A model built on a 13 V-J signature distinguished ophthalmopathy from stable hyperthyroidism, reaching 85% to 90% sensitivity and about 81% specificity in cross-validation and 80%/75% in testing. Sample size was not statistically predetermined, and blinding of investigators to group allocation was not performed.

Hyperthyroidism patients were newly diagnosed, with disease duration under 2 months, and aged 18 to 65 years. Patients with uncontrolled infections, other autoimmune diseases, pregnancy or lactation were excluded. Diagnoses relied on clinical symptoms, serum thyroxine and TRAb, thyroid ultrasound and orbital computed tomography. Blood from progressor patients was collected at the time of first diagnosis with hyperthyroidism, before any ophthalmopathy symptoms had appeared. PBMCs were separated from approximately 9.9 ml of fresh peripheral blood using Ficoll-Paque density gradient centrifugation. Progressor patients were first diagnosed with Graves' hyperthyroidism and then developed ophthalmopathy during follow-up. Trizol reagent was used to extract total RNA, and RNA quality was then checked on an Agilent 2100 Bioanalyzer.

The chain is made from TRBV15 and TRBJ2-2; TRBD2 might be the D gene, on 5 matching bases. The receptor was isolated from a woman between 25 and 40 years old with Graves' hyperthyroidism that later progressed to Graves' ophthalmopathy. Sequencing was done on a sample of blood. The DNA reads as follows: TGTGCCACCAGCTCCCTTGGAGGTTACGGGGAGCTGTTTTTT. This translates into CATSSLGGYGELFF.